The present TCR beta chain was sequenced within a study of T-cell memory formation after mild COVID-19. V shed 4 bases, J shed 6 bases, and the junction held 11 bases outside the gene matches. Per germline, CDR1 SGHAT and CDR2 FQNNGV. This CDR3 region has 16 residues. TCRdb passed the 5' RACE reads through MiXCR, listing each CDR3 protein once. The table lists about 430,000 distinct CDR3 sequences, roughly 17% of them singletons. This clonotype was detected ten times or more. Source material: PBMCs or a T cell subset sorted from them (not recorded which). The V gene is TRBV11-2, the J gene TRBJ2-2, with 7 bases fitting TRBD1. The clonotype comes from a man between 18 and 35 years old who had mild COVID-19 (a few samples of this study predate the infection). Cell type and time point are not known. CDR3 sequence: CASSSIPGQFAGELFF. The CDR3, as DNA: TGTGCCAGCAGCTCAATCCCGGGACAGTTCGCCGGGGAGCTGTTTTTT.